This T cell receptor (beta chain) was documented in a study of shared clonotypes between healthy human individuals. At the level of the study: The cohort comprised a couple of women and a few men. Their ages spanned 18 to 49 years.

The table came from immunoSEQ multiplex PCR; TCRdb's copy has only in-frame clones and leaves some out. This sample has some 2,000,000 clones, with approximately 95% found just once. The receptor was isolated from a man younger than 35 in good health. Input material: naive CD4+ T cells sorted from blood. Subset noted: CD45RA+ positively selected.

In nucleotides, the CDR3 is TGTGCCAGCAGCTTACGCAGGGTGGAGCAGCCCCAGCATTTT. This translates into CASSLRRVEQPQHF. The chain carries TRBV7-9 and TRBJ1-5, with D possibly TRBD1 on 5 matching bases. In germline, CDR1 is SEHNR, CDR2 FQNEAQ (reference sequence). The CDR3 is 14 amino acids. Trimming pared 2 bases from V and 7 bases from J, leaving 12 bases between.